A single sample is the source of the 26 T cell receptor beta chains below, sequenced in a study of blood T cell repertoires in COVID-19. The assay was immunoSEQ multiplex PCR, and TCRdb's table has in-frame clones only and misses some. Counted here are 200,000 to 250,000 clones, about four fifths occurring once; the ten biggest clones make up about 1.8%. Sequencing was performed on PBMCs or T cells enriched from blood (not recorded which). Receptors were obtained from a man aged 55 to 70 who had recovered from COVID-19.

V and J are TRBV10-3 and TRBJ2-7, with TRBD1 matching 9 bases. After removal of 4 bases from V and 0 bases from J, the junction contained 7 bases not matched to a gene. Looked up from germline, CDR1 is ENHRY and CDR2 is SYGVKD. CDR3 length equals 16 residues. The CDR3 DNA follows: TGTGCCATCAGTGGTGGGACAGGGAGTGCCTCCTACGAGCAGTACTTC. Amino acid sequence: CAISGGTGSASYEQYF.

This clone was seen once. The rearrangement uses TRBV11-3 and TRBJ1-6; 8 bases line up with TRBD1. Trimming took 5 bases from V and 9 from J; bases not matched to a gene: 6. The CDR3 is made up of 14 amino acids. Germline V gene lookup returns CDR1 SGHNT and CDR2 YENEEA. The CDR3 nucleotides are TGTGCCAGCAGCCCCGACAGGGGTATTTCACCCCTCCACTTT. This codes for CASSPDRGISPLHF.

The genes are TRBV6-2 or TRBV6-3 and TRBJ2-5, with TRBD2 identical over 9 bases. The ends lost 4 bases at V and 1 base at J; junction bases unmatched: 4. The CDR3 runs 15 residues. Germline CDR1 and CDR2: MNHEY and SVGEGT. This CDR3 reads CASSLLAGVQETQYF. Here the CDR3 DNA reads TGTGCCAGCAGTTTACTAGCGGGCGTCCAAGAGACCCAGTACTTC.

The chain has TRBV5-1 and TRBJ2-5, with 10 bases aligning to TRBD2. Germline CDR1 reads SGHRS; CDR2 reads YFSETQ. Trimming at V came to 2 bases and at J to 1 base, leaving 2 bases not matched to a gene. The CDR3 totals 15 residues. The DNA for the CDR3 is TGCGCCAGCAGCTTTAGCGGGGGGTTCCAAGAGACCCAGTACTTC. Encoded protein: CASSFSGGFQETQYF.

The V call is TRBV29-1, the J call TRBJ2-5; TRBD2 matches at 8 bases. The CDR3 sequence is 15 residues long. Losses at the gene ends were 2 bases for V and 2 bases for J; bases not matched to a gene: 7. Per the germline V gene, CDR1 is SQVTM and CDR2 is ANQGSEA. Here the CDR3 DNA reads TGCAGCGTTGAAAAAGCGGGGGAGATTCAAGAGACCCAGTACTTC. This sequence encodes CSVEKAGEIQETQYF.

A few counts support this clone. The chain recombines TRBV18 with TRBJ2-1; D is unresolved. This CDR3 is built from 13 residues. Germline values: CDR1 KGHSH, CDR2 LQKENI. With 2 bases removed from V and 2 bases from J, the gap between germline ends came to 4 bases. CDR3 nucleotide sequence: TGTGCCAGCTCACCAGTCACCTACAATGAGCAGTTCTTC. Its protein product is CASSPVTYNEQFF.

The V and J genes are TRBV5-6 and TRBJ2-3; perhaps TRBD2 as D (7 bases). The CDR3 is made up of 17 amino acids. Germline values: CDR1 SGHDT, CDR2 YYEEEE. V was cut by 3 bases and J by 6 bases, with 23 bases left in between. The CDR3: CASSWGGPSGISDTQYF. The CDR3 DNA reads as TGTGCCAGCAGCTGGGGGGGCCCTAGCGGTATCTCCGATACGCAGTATTTT.

This clone has more than one count but fewer than ten. The chain joins TRBV7-8 to TRBJ1-5; 7 nucleotides align to TRBD1. Per the germline V gene, CDR1 is SGHVS and CDR2 is FQNEAQ. V lost 5 bases and J lost 2; bases outside the gene matches: 9. The CDR3 runs 16 residues. The CDR3 reads CASSQRRDSGNQPQHF. The CDR3 DNA sequence: TGTGCCAGCAGCCAACGAAGGGACAGTGGCAATCAGCCCCAGCATTTT.

The chain employs TRBV28 and TRBJ1-1, with a weak D call TRBD1 (5 bases). This CDR3 comprises 15 residues. Germline V CDR1 and CDR2: MDHEN, SYDVKM. V was shortened by 4 bases and J by 1 base, with 13 bases between the two germline ends. The CDR3 region is CASSSPAGWNTEAFF. DNA of the CDR3: TGTGCCAGCAGTTCCCCAGCAGGGTGGAACACTGAAGCTTTCTTT.

V is TRBV24-1 and J is TRBJ1-4; 11 positions match TRBD1. This CDR3 is 18 amino acids long. V lost 1 base and J lost 7; bases outside the gene matches: 10. From germline, CDR1 is KGHDR and CDR2 SFDVKD. CDR3 nucleotides: TGTGCCACCAGTGATTTCCGGGACAGGGGGGCCTGGGGTGAAAAACTGTTTTTT. The encoded protein is CATSDFRDRGAWGEKLFF.

This chain uses TRBV14 with TRBJ2-5, with D possibly being TRBD1 (6 bases). Germline V gene data show CDR1 as SGHDN and CDR2 as FVKESK. Trimming took 9 bases from V and 4 from J, leaving 21 bases between them. This CDR3 spans 15 amino acids. The CDR3 DNA reads as TGTGCCAGGGTCCCGGGACATCTGAGGTTAGAGACCCAGTACTTC. Translation gives CARVPGHLRLETQYF.

The chain uses TRBV3-1 (or the pseudogene TRBV3-2) and TRBJ2-7, with a weak D call TRBD2 (5 bases). The CDR3 is 14 residues long. The germline gives CDR1 LGHDT, CDR2 YNNKEL (reference sequence). Trimming pared 0 bases from V and 6 bases from J, leaving 12 bases between. The DNA of the CDR3 is TGTGCCAGCAGCCAAGATCGGGCGGGCCGCGAGCAGTACTTC. This translates into CASSQDRAGREQYF.

The rearrangement uses TRBV5-4 and TRBJ1-2, with D perhaps TRBD1 (5 bases). The V gene's germline CDR1 is SGHNT and CDR2 YYREEE (reference sequence). There are 12 residues in the CDR3. The ends were cut back, 1 base at V and 8 bases at J, with 9 bases in the middle. The CDR3 DNA follows: TGTGCCAGCAGCTTGTCAGGGTGGGGCTACACCTTC. Its protein product is CASSLSGWGYTF. Combining the CDR3 with reference TRBV5-4 and TRBJ1-2 gives the whole variable domain ETGVTQSPTHLIKTRGQQVTLRCSSQSGHNTVSWYQQALGQGPQFIFQYYREEENGRGNFPPRFSGLQFPNYSSELNVNALELDDSALYLCASSLSGWGYTFGSGTRLTVV.

This clone showed up just a few times. This chain uses TRBV29-1 with TRBJ1-2; 9 bases agree with TRBD1. The CDR3 has 13 residues. Germline V gives CDR1 SQVTM, CDR2 ANQGSEA. With V trimmed by 6 bases and J by 3 bases, 5 bases remained unmatched. Here the CDR3 DNA reads TGCAGCGTGGGGACAGGGAGGGACTATGGCTACACCTTC. It codes for CSVGTGRDYGYTF.

V usage is TRBV5-1 and J usage is TRBJ2-3; perhaps TRBD1 as D (6 bases). Germline values: CDR1 SGHRS, CDR2 YFSETQ. Deletions cut 2 bases from V and 1 base from J, with 11 bases between. This CDR3 has 15 residues. The CDR3 sequence: CASSFLAGGTDTQYF. CDR3 DNA sequence: TGCGCCAGCAGCTTTCTGGCAGGGGGCACAGATACGCAGTATTTT.

The gene calls are TRBV19 and TRBJ2-1, with D maybe TRBD1 (6 bases). Trimming took 6 bases from V and 0 from J, leaving 12 bases between them. This CDR3 spans 15 amino acids. Germline V gene lookup returns CDR1 LNHDA and CDR2 SQIVND (reference sequence). CDR3 nucleotide sequence: TGTGCCAGTAGCCCGACAGGTAGCTCCTACAATGAGCAGTTCTTC. Amino acid sequence: CASSPTGSSYNEQFF. The full variable domain, its missing parts supplied by reference TRBV19 and TRBJ2-1, is DGGITQSPKYLFRKEGQNVTLSCEQNLNHDAMYWYRQDPGQGLRLIYYSQIVNDFQKGDIAEGYSVSREKKESFPLTVTSAQKNPTAFYLCASSPTGSSYNEQFFGPGTRLTVL.

The V gene is TRBV4-2, the J gene TRBJ1-2, with D tentatively TRBD1 (6 bases). V was shortened by 0 bases and J by 13 bases, with 15 bases between the two germline ends. Looked up from germline, CDR1 is LGHNA and CDR2 is YNFKEQ. CDR3 length: 13 residues. CDR3 in amino acids: CASSQDVGADVTF. CDR3 in DNA: TGTGCCAGCAGCCAAGATGTGGGGGCGGATGTCACCTTC.

V gene TRBV4-3 combines with J gene TRBJ2-1, with a tentative D call TRBD2 (7 bases). The CDR3 is 17 amino acids. V was shortened by 4 bases and J by 10 bases, with 26 bases between the two germline ends. The germline V gene encodes CDR1 LGHNA and CDR2 YSLEER. The CDR3: CASSRYPEGGGSGEQFF. In DNA form, the CDR3 reads TGCGCCAGCAGCCGATACCCTGAGGGGGGGGGTTCTGGAGAGCAGTTCTTC.

This chain links TRBV7-2 with TRBJ1-2; D uncertain. V lost 0 bases and J 4 bases, leaving 9 bases between the germline ends. The CDR3 runs to 14 residues. Germline CDR1 SGHTA, CDR2 FQGNSA. The CDR3 coding sequence is TGTGCCAGCAGCTTAGCCGAGAGTCGCTATGGCTACACCTTC. Its translation is CASSLAESRYGYTF.

The chain carries TRBV5-8 and TRBJ2-7, with 7 bases lining up with TRBD1. The CDR3 loop spans 16 amino acids. V shed 2 bases and J 3 bases; nucleotides not matched to a gene: 11. Germline-derived CDR1 and CDR2 are SGHTS and YDEGEE. CDR3 sequence reads: CASSLPIKAGGYEQYF. In nucleotides, the CDR3 is TGTGCCAGCAGCTTACCGATTAAGGCAGGGGGCTACGAGCAGTACTTC.

The V and J genes are TRBV2 and TRBJ2-2; TRBD1 agrees at 8 bases. The germline V gene has CDR1 SNHLY and CDR2 FYNNEI. The ends lost 6 bases at V and 3 bases at J; junction bases unmatched: 6. The CDR3 totals 15 residues. The CDR3 nucleotides are TGTGCCAGCAGATGGACAGGGCTGTACACCGGGGAGCTGTTTTTT. Residues: CASRWTGLYTGELFF.

V usage is TRBV5-1 and J usage is TRBJ2-3; the match to TRBD2 covers 13 bases. This CDR3 is 17 amino acids long. V trimming: 0 bases; J trimming: 6 bases; junction bases outside the gene matches: 7. The germline V gene has CDR1 SGHRS and CDR2 YFSETQ. As DNA, the CDR3 is TGCGCCAGCAGCTTGGGAAAGACTAGCGGGGGGACGGATACGCAGTATTTT. This translates into CASSLGKTSGGTDTQYF.

The chain combines TRBV6-2 or TRBV6-3 with TRBJ1-5; D is uncertain. V lost 0 bases and J lost 2, with 11 bases in between. The CDR3 extends over 16 amino acids. The V gene's germline CDR1 is MNHEY and CDR2 SVGEGT. The CDR3 loop is CASSYSKGRRNQPQHF. Here the CDR3 DNA reads TGTGCCAGCAGTTACTCGAAAGGGAGGCGCAATCAGCCCCAGCATTTT.

CDR3 bases: TGCGCCAGCAGCCAAGAGAGGGCGGATACAGATACGCAGTATTTT. Its protein is CASSQERADTDTQYF. This chain uses TRBV4-3 with TRBJ2-3; possibly TRBD2 for D (5 bases). V shed 0 bases and J shed 3 bases, with 10 bases lying between them. This CDR3 is 15 amino acids long. CDR1 and CDR2 from the germline V gene are LGHNA and YSLEER.

This clone was observed a handful of times. This rearrangement joins TRBV5-1 to TRBJ1-2; a possible D gene is TRBD1 (6 bases). This CDR3 spans 17 amino acids. CDR1 is SGHRS, CDR2 YFSETQ, per germline. Trimming left V 3 bases short and J 0 bases short, with 18 bases between. This CDR3 is CASSSRGDKSANYGYTF. DNA for the CDR3: TGCGCCAGCAGCTCCCGTGGGGACAAATCAGCTAACTATGGCTACACCTTC.

The chain has TRBV7-9 and TRBJ1-1; D possibly corresponds to TRBD1 (5 bases). The CDR3 extends over 15 amino acids. The germline V gene has CDR1 SEHNR and CDR2 FQNEAQ (reference sequence). Trimming stripped 5 bases from V and 4 bases from J, with 17 bases between. CDR3 DNA: TGTGCCAGCAGCCCAGGCGGGGGGTTGGGCACTGAAGCTTTCTTT. It translates to CASSPGGGLGTEAFF.